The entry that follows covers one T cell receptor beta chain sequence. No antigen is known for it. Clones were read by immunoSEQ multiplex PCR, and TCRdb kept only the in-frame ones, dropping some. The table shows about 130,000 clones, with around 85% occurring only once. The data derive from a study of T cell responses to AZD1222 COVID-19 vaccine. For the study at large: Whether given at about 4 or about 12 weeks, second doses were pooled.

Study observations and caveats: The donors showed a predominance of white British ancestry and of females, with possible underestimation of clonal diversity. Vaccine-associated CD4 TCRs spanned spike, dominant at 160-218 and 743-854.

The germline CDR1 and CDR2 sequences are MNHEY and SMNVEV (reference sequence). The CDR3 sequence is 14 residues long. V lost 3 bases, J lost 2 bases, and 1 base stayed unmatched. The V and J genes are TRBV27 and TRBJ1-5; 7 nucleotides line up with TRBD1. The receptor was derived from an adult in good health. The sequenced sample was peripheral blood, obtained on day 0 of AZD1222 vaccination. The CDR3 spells CASSFQGGNQPQHF. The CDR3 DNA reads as TGTGCCAGCAGTTTTCAGGGGGGCAATCAGCCCCAGCATTTT.